The 17 T cell receptor beta chains reported below all come from one sample, sequenced in a study of blood T cell repertoires in COVID-19. Profiled with immunoSEQ multiplex PCR; TCRdb holds only in-frame clones, not every one. The table includes approximately 300,000 clones, 70% to 90% detected once. Sequencing used peripheral blood. These receptors came from a woman aged 45 to 65 with active or convalescent COVID-19.

The chain carries TRBV27 and TRBJ2-7; 9 bases line up with TRBD1. Germline lookup yields CDR1 MNHEY and CDR2 SMNVEV (reference sequence). The CDR3 is 15 residues long. V trimming: 3 bases; J trimming: 3 bases; junction bases outside the gene matches: 6. The chain's CDR3 is CASSFRDRVHYEQYF. The CDR3 nucleotides read TGTGCCAGCAGTTTCCGGGACAGGGTTCACTACGAGCAGTACTTC.

J is TRBJ1-5 and V is TRBV28; TRBD1 matches 7 bases. There are 14 residues in the CDR3. The V gene's germline CDR1 is MDHEN and CDR2 SYDVKM. With 6 bases clipped from V and 5 bases from J, the junction kept 7 bases outside the gene matches. This CDR3 is CASRIDRVHQPQHF. The CDR3 DNA reads TGTGCCAGCAGAATTGACAGGGTTCATCAGCCCCAGCATTTT.

The chain combines TRBV19 with TRBJ1-2, with D maybe TRBD1 (6 bases). This CDR3 contains 14 residues. CDR1 LNHDA and CDR2 SQIVND come from the germline V gene (reference sequence). Trimming shortened V by 7 bases and J by 3 bases, and 15 bases separated the two germline ends. The CDR3 sequence is CASTSARGDYGYTF. The DNA for the CDR3 is TGTGCCAGTACGAGCGCCAGGGGCGACTATGGCTACACCTTC.

J is TRBJ1-2 and V is TRBV29-1, with 8 bases that match TRBD1. This CDR3 comprises 13 residues. Germline V gene lookup returns CDR1 SQVTM and CDR2 ANQGSEA. J was trimmed by 7 bases and V by 4 bases; bases with no gene match: 8. The CDR3 DNA sequence: TGCAGCGTTGTAGGGGCAGGGGGCTCTGGCTACACCTTC. It specifies CSVVGAGGSGYTF. Full variable domain (remainder filled in from reference TRBV29-1 and TRBJ1-2): SAVISQKPSRDICQRGTSLTIQCQVDSQVTMMFWYRQQPGQSLTLIATANQGSEATYESGFVIDKFPISRPNLTFSTLTVSNMSPEDSSIYLCSVVGAGGSGYTFGSGTRLTVV.

This chain uses TRBV30 with TRBJ1-6; 7 nucleotides agree with TRBD1. V lost 1 base, J lost 8 bases, and 11 bases stayed unmatched. The CDR3 has 16 amino acids. Germline V gene data show CDR1 as GTSNPN and CDR2 as SVGIG (reference sequence). The CDR3 DNA sequence: TGTGCCTGGAGTGGGGGCATACAGGGGAGTTATTCACCCCTCCACTTT. Its protein product is CAWSGGIQGSYSPLHF. Based on the CDR3 plus reference TRBV30 and TRBJ1-6, the full variable domain is SQTIHQWPATLVQPVGSPLSLECTVEGTSNPNLYWYRQAAGRGLQLLFYSVGIGQISSEVPQNLSASRPQDRQFILSSKKLLLSDSGFYLCAWSGGIQGSYSPLHFGNGTRLTVT.

A single count supports this clone. The chain joins TRBV7-9 to TRBJ2-1; 9 nucleotides match TRBD2. The length of the CDR3 is 14 residues. Germline assignment: CDR1 SEHNR and CDR2 FQNEAQ (reference sequence). With 5 bases clipped from V and 8 bases from J, the junction kept 7 bases outside the gene matches. CDR3 DNA sequence: TGTGCCAGCAGCCCCCGGACTAGCGTTGATGAGCAGTTCTTC. The encoded protein is CASSPRTSVDEQFF. Using reference TRBV7-9 and TRBJ2-1 for the parts outside the CDR3, the full variable domain is DTGVSQNPRHKITKRGQNVTFRCDPISEHNRLYWYRQTLGQGPEFLTYFQNEAQLEKSRLLSDRFSAERPKGSFSTLEIQRTEQGDSAMYLCASSPRTSVDEQFFGPGTRLTVL.

The chain employs TRBV6-2 or TRBV6-3 and TRBJ1-5, with 8 bases matching TRBD1. Germline V gives CDR1 MNHEY, CDR2 SVGEGT. J lost 1 base, V lost 0 bases, and 11 bases had no gene match. CDR3 length equals 19 residues. CDR3 in DNA: TGTGCCAGCAGTTACTCCCGCGACAGGGGCCCCGCGAGCAATCAGCCCCAGCATTTT. It encodes CASSYSRDRGPASNQPQHF.

This sequence joins TRBV15 and TRBJ2-7, with a tentative D call TRBD1 (5 bases). The CDR3 has 15 residues. Deletions cut 1 base from V and 2 bases from J, with 12 bases between. Germline values: CDR1 LNHNV, CDR2 YYDKDF (reference sequence). The CDR3 sequence is CATSRGRQGTYEQYF. In nucleotides, the CDR3 is TGTGCCACCAGCAGAGGTCGTCAGGGAACCTACGAGCAGTACTTC.

The J gene is TRBJ2-7, the V gene TRBV20-1, with TRBD1 matching 7 bases. The CDR3 sequence is 11 residues long. V was pared by 6 bases and J by 6 bases, with 5 bases of the junction left unmatched. CDR1 DFQATT and CDR2 SNEGSKA come from the germline V gene (reference sequence). CDR3 in DNA: TGCAGTGCCACAGGGGTCCGCGAGCAGTACTTC. This encodes CSATGVREQYF.

This clone came up a few times. The chain has TRBV13 and TRBJ1-6; D not resolved. With 0 bases removed from V and 4 bases from J, the gap between germline ends came to 4 bases. Germline assignment: CDR1 PRHDT and CDR2 FYEKMQ (reference sequence). The CDR3 is 14 residues long. The DNA for the CDR3 is TGTGCCAGCAGCTTAGGCGCGTATAATTCACCCCTCCACTTT. It specifies CASSLGAYNSPLHF.

V gene TRBV7-9 combines with J gene TRBJ2-6; D is unclear. Germline CDR1 reads SEHNR; CDR2 reads FQNEAQ (reference sequence). The CDR3 is made up of 13 amino acids. Trimming stripped 3 bases from V and 4 bases from J, with 4 bases between. CDR3 residues: CASSLRGANVLTF. DNA of the CDR3: TGTGCCAGCAGCTTGCGCGGGGCCAACGTCCTGACTTTC.

The gene calls are TRBV30 and TRBJ1-4; D not resolved. The V gene lost 0 bases and the J gene lost 8 bases, with 10 bases spanning the gap. The CDR3 has 13 residues. Germline lookup yields CDR1 GTSNPN and CDR2 SVGIG (reference sequence). This chain's CDR3 is CAWSVPRGEKLFF. CDR3 bases: TGTGCCTGGAGTGTTCCTAGAGGGGAAAAACTGTTTTTT.

This clone was counted a few times. The chain is built from TRBV6-5 and TRBJ2-1; tentative D call: TRBD2 (6 bases). This CDR3 region has 12 residues. V shed 6 bases and J shed 14 bases, with 17 bases lying between them. Germline V gene data show CDR1 as MNHEY and CDR2 as SVGAGI. The CDR3 loop reads CASSPLRGGEFF. The CDR3 DNA sequence: TGTGCCAGCAGCCCGCTGAGGGGCGGGGAGTTCTTC.

This clone appeared once. This chain links TRBV27 with TRBJ1-2; D gene ambiguous. V was trimmed by 2 bases and J by 4 bases, leaving 11 bases between them. This CDR3 is 14 amino acids long. The germline V gene encodes CDR1 MNHEY and CDR2 SMNVEV (reference sequence). The CDR3 protein is CASSLQPGSYGYTF. As DNA, the CDR3 is TGTGCCAGCAGTTTACAGCCGGGAAGCTATGGCTACACCTTC.

The rearrangement links TRBV5-1 to TRBJ1-4; 7 nucleotides line up with TRBD1. The CDR3 is 14 residues long. Trimming cost V 0 bases and J 6 bases; bases outside gene matches: 2. CDR1 is SGHRS, CDR2 YFSETQ, per germline. CDR3 DNA sequence: TGCGCCAGCAGCTTGGGACAGGGAGATGAAAAACTGTTTTTT. Its protein is CASSLGQGDEKLFF.

The gene calls are TRBV24-1 and TRBJ1-2; D gene uncertain. Trimming took off 2 bases at V and 1 base at J, with 10 bases between the two ends. CDR3 length equals 15 residues. Germline V gives CDR1 KGHDR, CDR2 SFDVKD. The CDR3: CATSDWEGGNYGYTF. The DNA of the CDR3 is TGTGCCACCAGTGATTGGGAGGGCGGTAACTATGGCTACACCTTC.

This clone was detected only a few times. This chain joins TRBV4-2 and TRBJ2-2, with D tentatively TRBD1 (5 bases). Germline V gene data show CDR1 as LGHNA and CDR2 as YNFKEQ. Trimming cost V 0 bases and J 2 bases, with 10 bases left between them. The CDR3 totals 16 residues. This CDR3 reads CASSQDVQGNTGELFF. CDR3 DNA sequence: TGTGCCAGCAGCCAAGATGTCCAGGGCAACACCGGGGAGCTGTTTTTT.